These 22 T cell receptor beta chains came from one sample sequenced in a study of cytomegalovirus exposure and HLA in healthy donors. The PCR had 60 Vbeta and 13 Jbeta primers. Repertoires were generated with immunoSEQ multiplex PCR, while TCRdb's copy carries only in-frame clones and drops some. The repertoire consists of under 150,000 clones, with about 76% occurring once and the leading ten covering roughly 1.3%. The sequenced material came from PBMCs. These receptors were obtained from a middle-aged woman in good health and CMV-seronegative.

In this sample, this clone turned up once. The gene calls are TRBV27 and TRBJ2-7; 7 nucleotides line up with TRBD1. Germline V CDR1 and CDR2: MNHEY, SMNVEV (reference sequence). The CDR3 covers 14 residues. With V trimmed by 6 bases and J by 1 base, 6 bases remained unmatched. The CDR3 spells CASRWTGLSYEQYF. The DNA of the CDR3 is TGTGCCAGCAGGTGGACAGGCTTATCCTACGAGCAGTACTTC.

The V gene is TRBV28, the J gene TRBJ2-3, with D maybe TRBD2 (5 bases). The CDR3 loop spans 16 amino acids. The V end was cut by 2 bases, the J end by 2 bases, with 14 bases between. From germline, CDR1 is MDHEN and CDR2 SYDVKM. This CDR3 is CASSLIRRDHTDTQYF. The CDR3 region has the DNA TGTGCCAGCAGTTTAATCAGACGGGATCACACAGATACGCAGTATTTT.

V gene TRBV5-4 combines with J gene TRBJ2-7, with TRBD1 matching over 9 bases. Germline V gene lookup returns CDR1 SGHNT and CDR2 YYREEE (reference sequence). CDR3 size: 14 residues. The V and J ends lost 1 base and 4 bases, in that order; junction bases with no gene match: 3. The CDR3 DNA reads TGTGCCAGCAGCTTGTGGGACAGGGCGTACGAGCAGTACTTC. It yields the protein CASSLWDRAYEQYF.

The chain combines TRBV6-6 with TRBJ1-5; D remains ambiguous. V dropped 7 bases and J dropped 5 bases, with 9 bases sitting between them. This CDR3 region has 12 residues. Per germline, CDR1 MNHNY and CDR2 SVGAGI (reference sequence). The CDR3 is CASTERDQPQHF. Here the CDR3 DNA reads TGTGCCAGCACCGAGAGGGATCAGCCCCAGCATTTT.

This chain uses TRBV5-4 with TRBJ2-5, with 12 bases fitting TRBD2. The CDR3 runs to 16 residues. Germline V gene lookup returns CDR1 SGHNT and CDR2 YYREEE (reference sequence). The V and J ends lost 4 bases and 3 bases, in that order; junction bases with no gene match: 7. The chain's CDR3 is CASSNRLAGAKETQYF. CDR3 coding DNA: TGTGCCAGCAGCAACCGACTAGCGGGGGCCAAAGAGACCCAGTACTTC.

The chain joins TRBV27 to TRBJ1-1; D remains ambiguous. Per germline, CDR1 MNHEY and CDR2 SMNVEV (reference sequence). This CDR3 comprises 16 residues. The V gene lost 7 bases and the J gene lost 8 bases, with 26 bases spanning the gap. The CDR3 reads CASTPIAAPNTEEAFF. The CDR3 coding sequence is TGTGCCAGCACCCCCATTGCGGCCCCGAACACTGAGGAAGCTTTCTTT.

The chain recombines TRBV21-1 with TRBJ1-4; whether TRBD1, the table's D call, matches the DNA was not checked. TRBV21-1 is marked as a pseudogene. The CDR3 totals 16 residues. The DNA of the CDR3 is TGTGCCAGCAGCAAGAGAATGACAGGAACCTGTGAAAAACTGTTTTTT. It encodes CASSKRMTGTCEKLFF.

This chain links TRBV11-2 with TRBJ2-5, with 11 positions matching TRBD1. This CDR3 is built from 16 residues. Germline lookup yields CDR1 SGHAT and CDR2 FQNNGV. V lost 1 base to trimming and J lost 7 bases; unmatched junction nucleotides: 8. The CDR3 here is CASSLVGTGGWGTQYF. CDR3 nucleotide sequence: TGTGCCAGCAGCTTAGTGGGGACAGGGGGATGGGGGACCCAGTACTTC.

The J gene is TRBJ2-7, the V gene TRBV5-4, with D unresolved. V was clipped by 3 bases and J by 0 bases, with 4 bases between them. This CDR3 is 12 amino acids long. Germline V gene data show CDR1 as SGHNT and CDR2 as YYREEE (reference sequence). Written as DNA, the CDR3 is TGTGCCAGCAGCTCAGTCTCCTACGAGCAGTACTTC. This codes for CASSSVSYEQYF.

The chain combines TRBV6-5 with TRBJ2-3, with 8 bases aligning to TRBD1. CDR1 and CDR2 from the germline V gene are MNHEY and SVGAGI. J lost 2 bases, V lost 1 base, and 2 bases had no gene match. The CDR3 length is 15 residues. CDR3 coding DNA: TGTGCCAGCAGTTACTGGACAGGGTACACAGATACGCAGTATTTT. Translation: CASSYWTGYTDTQYF.

This clone appeared once. This CDR3 reads CASSTRRGQLNTEAFF. CDR3 DNA sequence: TGTGCCAGCAGTACCCGGCGGGGACAGCTGAACACTGAAGCTTTCTTT. The chain employs TRBV27 and TRBJ1-1, with 7 bases identical to TRBD1. The CDR3 totals 16 residues. J lost 0 bases, V lost 5 bases, and 9 bases had no gene match. CDR1 and CDR2 from the germline V gene are MNHEY and SMNVEV (reference sequence).

V is TRBV2 and J is TRBJ1-5; D is perhaps TRBD1 (6 bases). This CDR3 is 18 amino acids long. The germline V gene encodes CDR1 SNHLY and CDR2 FYNNEI. Trimming removed 4 bases at V and 3 bases at J, with 22 bases between. The CDR3 spells CASSAKGGRGVNNQPQHF. The CDR3 nucleotides read TGTGCCAGCAGTGCGAAGGGGGGGAGGGGGGTAAACAATCAGCCCCAGCATTTT. Variable domain in full (rest from reference TRBV2 and TRBJ1-5): EPEVTQTPSHQVTQMGQEVILRCVPISNHLYFYWYRQILGQKVEFLVSFYNNEISEKSEIFDDQFSVERPDGSNFTLKIRSTKLEDSAMYFCASSAKGGRGVNNQPQHFGDGTRLSIL.

The rearrangement joins TRBV6-5 to TRBJ2-7; the match to TRBD1 covers 9 bases. The CDR3 is made up of 15 amino acids. Unmatched junction bases numbered 7, after V lost 4 bases and J lost 3 bases. Germline V gene data show CDR1 as MNHEY and CDR2 as SVGAGI. The chain's CDR3 is CASSFDRGNFYEQYF. In nucleotides, the CDR3 is TGTGCCAGCAGTTTTGACAGGGGGAACTTCTACGAGCAGTACTTC.

This chain links TRBV5-1 with TRBJ2-7, with 11 bases that match TRBD2. Germline trimming cut 0 bases from V and 0 bases from J; bases unmatched to any gene: 2. This CDR3 comprises 16 residues. Germline-derived CDR1 and CDR2 are SGHRS and YFSETQ. For the CDR3, the DNA is TGCGCCAGCAGCTTGGCCCTAGCGGGGGGCTCCTACGAGCAGTACTTC. As protein: CASSLALAGGSYEQYF.

V is TRBV12-5 and J is TRBJ2-5; 11 nucleotides match TRBD1. Germline V CDR1 and CDR2: LGHNT, FRNRAP. J gave up 5 bases and V 5 bases, and 7 bases lay outside the gene matches. The CDR3 runs 15 residues. The CDR3: CASGPGTGGRETQYF. CDR3 DNA: TGTGCTAGTGGTCCCGGGACAGGGGGTCGGGAGACCCAGTACTTC. Full variable domain (missing parts from reference TRBV12-5 and TRBJ2-5): DARVTQTPRHKVTEMGQEVTMRCQPILGHNTVFWYRQTMMQGLELLAYFRNRAPLDDSGMPKDRFSAEMPDATLATLKIQPSEPRDSAVYFCASGPGTGGRETQYFGPGTRLLVL.

The chain combines TRBV27 with TRBJ2-6; 11 bases fit TRBD1. The CDR3 consists of 18 residues. From germline, CDR1 is MNHEY and CDR2 SMNVEV (reference sequence). V gave up 8 bases and J gave up 0 bases; unmatched junction bases: 9. The DNA for the CDR3 is TGTGCCAGCGCGGACAGGGGGCCTTCAAACTCTGGGGCCAACGTCCTGACTTTC. Encoded protein: CASADRGPSNSGANVLTF.

The chain links TRBV9 to TRBJ2-4, with TRBD1 matching over 12 bases. Germline V gene lookup returns CDR1 SGDLS and CDR2 YYNGEE. The CDR3 has 15 residues. V gave up 1 base and J gave up 6 bases; unmatched junction bases: 2. CDR3 nucleotides: TGTGCCAGCAGCGTAAGGGGACAGGGGGCAAACATTCAGTACTTC. It specifies CASSVRGQGANIQYF. Full variable domain (outside the CDR3, taken from reference TRBV9 and TRBJ2-4): DSGVTQTPKHLITATGQRVTLRCSPRSGDLSVYWYQQSLDQGLQFLIQYYNGEERAKGNILERFSAQQFPDLHSELNLSSLELGDSALYFCASSVRGQGANIQYFGAGTRLSVL.

The gene calls are TRBV28 and TRBJ1-3; the match to TRBD1 covers 8 bases. V was pared by 10 bases and J by 3 bases, with 2 bases of the junction left unmatched. The CDR3 has 12 amino acids. Germline V gene sequence: CDR1 MDHEN, CDR2 SYDVKM. The DNA for the CDR3 is TGTGCCACGGGACAGGATGGAAACACCATATATTTT. Protein: CATGQDGNTIYF. Using reference TRBV28 and TRBJ1-3 for the parts outside the CDR3, the full variable domain is DVKVTQSSRYLVKRTGEKVFLECVQDMDHENMFWYRQDPGLGLRLIYFSYDVKMKEKGDIPEGYSVSREKKERFSLILESASTNQTSMYLCATGQDGNTIYFGEGSWLTVV.

The sample holds a few counts of this clone. The chain employs TRBV7-9 and TRBJ1-5; no clear D. The germline V and J ends were trimmed by 3 bases and 9 bases, with 9 bases remaining between them. The germline V gene has CDR1 SEHNR and CDR2 FQNEAQ (reference sequence). The CDR3 totals 12 residues. CDR3 nucleotide sequence: TGTGCCAGCAGCTTGGAGGGCCCGCCCCAGCATTTT. The encoded protein is CASSLEGPPQHF. The complete variable domain, with remaining parts taken from reference TRBV7-9 and TRBJ1-5, reads DTGVSQNPRHKITKRGQNVTFRCDPISEHNRLYWYRQTLGQGPEFLTYFQNEAQLEKSRLLSDRFSAERPKGSFSTLEIQRTEQGDSAMYLCASSLEGPPQHFGDGTRLSIL.

The chain links TRBV19 to TRBJ2-3; D gene unclear. Germline assignment: CDR1 LNHDA and CDR2 SQIVND (reference sequence). V was pared by 6 bases and J by 4 bases, with 8 bases between. The CDR3 spans 12 residues. The CDR3 region is CASSWSADTQYF. CDR3 DNA sequence: TGTGCCAGTAGCTGGTCGGCAGATACGCAGTATTTT. Drawing the rest from reference TRBV19 and TRBJ2-3, the complete variable domain is DGGITQSPKYLFRKEGQNVTLSCEQNLNHDAMYWYRQDPGQGLRLIYYSQIVNDFQKGDIAEGYSVSREKKESFPLTVTSAQKNPTAFYLCASSWSADTQYFGPGTRLTVL.

This chain links TRBV5-1 with TRBJ2-6, with TRBD2 matching over 8 bases. After removal of 3 bases from V and 12 bases from J, the junction contained 11 bases not matched to a gene. This CDR3 region has 15 residues. CDR1 and CDR2 (germline): SGHRS, YFSETQ. The chain's CDR3 is CASSSVRGGKIVLTF. The CDR3 region has the DNA TGCGCCAGCAGCTCTGTTCGGGGGGGGAAGATCGTCCTGACTTTC.

J is TRBJ1-6 and V is TRBV13, with D possibly matching TRBD1 (6 bases). Germline V gene sequence: CDR1 PRHDT, CDR2 FYEKMQ (reference sequence). CDR3 length equals 14 residues. The V end lost 5 bases, the J end lost 14 bases, and 19 bases lay between the germline ends. CDR3 sequence (DNA): TGTGCCAGCAGCCCGCGAACAGGGAATCATTCCCTCCACTTT. Protein: CASSPRTGNHSLHF.